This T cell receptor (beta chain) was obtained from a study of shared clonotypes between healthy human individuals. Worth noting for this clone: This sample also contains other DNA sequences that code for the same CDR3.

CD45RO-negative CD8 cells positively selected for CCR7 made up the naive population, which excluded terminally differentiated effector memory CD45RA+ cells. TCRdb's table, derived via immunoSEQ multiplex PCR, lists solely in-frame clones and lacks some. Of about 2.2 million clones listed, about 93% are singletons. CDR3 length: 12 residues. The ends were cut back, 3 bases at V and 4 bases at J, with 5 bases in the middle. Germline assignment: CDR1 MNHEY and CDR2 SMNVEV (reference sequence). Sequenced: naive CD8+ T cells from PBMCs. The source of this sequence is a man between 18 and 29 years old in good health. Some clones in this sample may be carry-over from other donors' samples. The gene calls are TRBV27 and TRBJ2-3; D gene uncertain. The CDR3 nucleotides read TGTGCCAGCAGTTTCAGCCCAGATACGCAGTATTTT. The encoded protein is CASSFSPDTQYF.